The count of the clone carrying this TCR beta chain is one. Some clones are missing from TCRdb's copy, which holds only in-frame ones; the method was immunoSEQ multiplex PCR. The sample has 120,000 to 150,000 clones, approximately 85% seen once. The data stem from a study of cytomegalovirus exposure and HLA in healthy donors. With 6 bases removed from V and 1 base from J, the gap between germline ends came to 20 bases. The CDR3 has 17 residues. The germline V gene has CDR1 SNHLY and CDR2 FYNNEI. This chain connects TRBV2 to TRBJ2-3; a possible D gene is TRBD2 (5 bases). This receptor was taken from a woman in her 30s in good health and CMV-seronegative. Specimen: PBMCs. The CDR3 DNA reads TGTGCCAGCAGCGAAACCCTAACGGGGAGTGGCACAGATACGCAGTATTTT. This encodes CASSETLTGSGTDTQYF.